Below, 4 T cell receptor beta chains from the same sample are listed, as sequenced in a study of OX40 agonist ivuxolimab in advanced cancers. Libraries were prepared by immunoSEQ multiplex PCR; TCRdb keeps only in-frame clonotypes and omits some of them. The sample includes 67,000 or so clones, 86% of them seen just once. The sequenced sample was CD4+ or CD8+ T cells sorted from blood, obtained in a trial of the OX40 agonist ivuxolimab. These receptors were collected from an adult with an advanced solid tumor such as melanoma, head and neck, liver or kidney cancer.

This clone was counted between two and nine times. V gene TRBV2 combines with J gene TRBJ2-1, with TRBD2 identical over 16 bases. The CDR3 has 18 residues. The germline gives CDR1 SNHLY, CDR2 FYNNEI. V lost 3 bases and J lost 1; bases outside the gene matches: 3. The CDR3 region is CASSDQGLAGGSYNEQFF. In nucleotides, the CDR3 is TGTGCCAGCAGTGACCAGGGACTAGCGGGAGGGTCCTACAATGAGCAGTTCTTC.

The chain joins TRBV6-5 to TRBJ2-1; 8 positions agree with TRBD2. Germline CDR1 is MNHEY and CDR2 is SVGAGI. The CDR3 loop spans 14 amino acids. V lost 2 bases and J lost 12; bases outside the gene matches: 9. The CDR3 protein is CASSYRAGEGVQFF. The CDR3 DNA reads TGTGCCAGCAGTTACCGAGCGGGAGAAGGGGTGCAGTTCTTC.

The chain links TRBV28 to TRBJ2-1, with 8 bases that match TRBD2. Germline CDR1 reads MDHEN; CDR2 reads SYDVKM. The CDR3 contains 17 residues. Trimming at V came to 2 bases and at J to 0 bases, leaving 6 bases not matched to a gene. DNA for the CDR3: TGTGCCAGCAGTTTAGCTAGCGGGCCTAGCTCCTACAATGAGCAGTTCTTC. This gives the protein CASSLASGPSSYNEQFF.

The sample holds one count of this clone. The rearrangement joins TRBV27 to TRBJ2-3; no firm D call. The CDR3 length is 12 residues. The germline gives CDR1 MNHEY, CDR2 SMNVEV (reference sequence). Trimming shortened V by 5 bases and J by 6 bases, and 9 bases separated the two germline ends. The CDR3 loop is CASSPTRDTQYF. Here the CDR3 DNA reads TGTGCCAGCAGTCCTACCAGGGATACGCAGTATTTT.